This TCR beta chain was recovered during a study of ipilimumab plus nivolumab after autologous stem cell transplantation (dated by TCRdb to about 2021). Looking at the study overall: Trial patients received a median of about 5 ipilimumab doses and fewer than 10 nivolumab doses. The intent-to-treat population of the trial was made up of under 40 patients. Patients in the trial were undergoing autologous transplant and had high-risk diffuse large B cell lymphoma, mature T cell lymphoma, or multiple myeloma. The DLBCL cohort included primary refractory and relapsed disease, with 18-month progression-free survival of about 86% and 27% respectively. General conclusions and limits of the study: Per the authors, a biologic rationale for further study of the post-transplant checkpoint inhibition approach was offered by T cell receptor repertoire, regulatory T cell phenotype and gut microbiota profiles. Combined checkpoint inhibition appeared tolerable as post-transplant consolidation, according to the authors' conclusion.

Per the germline V gene, SGHDT is the CDR1 and YYEEEE is the CDR2. V gives up 0 bases and J gives up 7 bases, and the segment between their germline ends measures 8 bases. The CDR3, cysteine through phenylalanine, is 14 amino acids long. Just CDR3 DNA is preserved here, 42 bases in frame from base 1. Checkpoint therapy began 14 to 28 days after autologous transplant, with ipilimumab given at 1 mg/kg intravenously on day 1 of selected weeks. Patients received nivolumab at 3 mg/kg intravenously on day 1 of weeks 1, 4, 7, 10, and every two weeks through week 26. This Phase Ib clinical trial tested ipilimumab plus nivolumab, a combined checkpoint inhibition, as consolidation after autologous stem cell transplantation. To prepare the library, the immunoSEQ multiplex PCR assay was applied. TCRdb provides this immuneACCESS table in a form limited to in-frame rearrangements. Some clones are lacking; in checked studies, under half of them reflect an unresolved V gene, and why the rest are absent is not known. The sample yields roughly 20,000 clones; over 65% were counted once. 20% to 25% of the sample is held by the ten biggest clonotypes.

The sample holds one count of this clone. The clone's antigen remains unknown. No quality values exist for individual bases; no much larger clone is one base distant. The sequence derives from a male donor with diffuse large B-cell lymphoma. The sequences come from PBMCs, collected in a trial of ipilimumab plus nivolumab as post-transplant consolidation. This sequence uses TRBV5-6 and TRBJ1-6; confidence is insufficient to name the D gene. The DNA reads as follows: TGTGCCAGCAGCTTGGGTGGGATGAATTCACCCCTCCACTTT. It codes for CASSLGGMNSPLHF.